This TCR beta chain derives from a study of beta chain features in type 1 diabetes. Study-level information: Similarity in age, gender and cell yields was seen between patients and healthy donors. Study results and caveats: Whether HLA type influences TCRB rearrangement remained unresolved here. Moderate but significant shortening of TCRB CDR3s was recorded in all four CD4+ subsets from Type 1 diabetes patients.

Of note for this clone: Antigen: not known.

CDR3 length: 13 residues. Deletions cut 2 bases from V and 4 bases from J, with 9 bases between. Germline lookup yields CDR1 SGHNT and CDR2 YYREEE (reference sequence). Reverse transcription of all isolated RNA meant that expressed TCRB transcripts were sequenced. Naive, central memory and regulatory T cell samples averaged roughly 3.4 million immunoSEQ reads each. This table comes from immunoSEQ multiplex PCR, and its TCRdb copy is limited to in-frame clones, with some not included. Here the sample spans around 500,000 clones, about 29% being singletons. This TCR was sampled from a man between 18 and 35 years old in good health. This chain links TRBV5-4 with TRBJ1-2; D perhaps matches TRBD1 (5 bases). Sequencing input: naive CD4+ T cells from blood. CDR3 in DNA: TGTGCCAGCAGCTTCGAGAGGGGCTATGGCTACACCTTC. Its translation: CASSFERGYGYTF.